The clone carrying this T cell receptor (beta chain) showed up just a few times. As handled by the study authors: From reference gene primer amplification, estimates of nucleated cell counts were derived. Using immunoSEQ multiplex PCR, the repertoire was profiled, and TCRdb retains in-frame clones only, with some absent. Clonal size and the V and J genes are those of that table, whereas D and trimming came from the DNA. Of 250,000 to 350,000 clones in the sample, roughly nine tenths were seen once. The data stem from a study of blood T cell repertoires in COVID-19. Study at large: Some COVID-19 samples were acute and others convalescent; all came from the United States, Italy and Spain. Sources were T cells, B-cell-depleted T cells, or PBMCs; the material itself was cDNA or gDNA.

The V gene lost 5 bases and the J gene lost 5 bases, with 16 bases spanning the gap. The CDR3 covers 14 residues. CDR1 and CDR2 from the germline V gene are SGHNT and YENEEA. The sample consisted of peripheral blood. The origin of this receptor is a man aged 18-30 years with active or convalescent COVID-19. This sequence joins TRBV11-3 and TRBJ2-7, with a possible D match to TRBD1 (6 bases). CDR3 in DNA: TGTGCCAGCAGCCCTATAATGGACAGCAACGAGCAGTACTTC. Translation gives CASSPIMDSNEQYF.